This T cell receptor (beta chain) was identified during a study of blood T cell repertoires in COVID-19. Using immunoSEQ multiplex PCR, the repertoire was profiled, and TCRdb retains in-frame clones only, with some absent. The sample yields a few hundred thousand clones, around 83% seen once. The germline V gene has CDR1 KGHSH and CDR2 LQKENI. The CDR3 sequence is 14 residues long. Trimming pared 3 bases from V and 8 bases from J, leaving 13 bases between. The sequence derives from a woman in her 50s who had been exposed to COVID-19. The sample comprised PBMCs or T cells enriched from blood (not recorded which). This chain joins TRBV18 and TRBJ1-4; a weak D match, TRBD1 (5 bases). The CDR3 DNA is TGTGCCAGCTCACCTCAAGCGGGACGGGAAAAACTGTTTTTT. Protein: CASSPQAGREKLFF.